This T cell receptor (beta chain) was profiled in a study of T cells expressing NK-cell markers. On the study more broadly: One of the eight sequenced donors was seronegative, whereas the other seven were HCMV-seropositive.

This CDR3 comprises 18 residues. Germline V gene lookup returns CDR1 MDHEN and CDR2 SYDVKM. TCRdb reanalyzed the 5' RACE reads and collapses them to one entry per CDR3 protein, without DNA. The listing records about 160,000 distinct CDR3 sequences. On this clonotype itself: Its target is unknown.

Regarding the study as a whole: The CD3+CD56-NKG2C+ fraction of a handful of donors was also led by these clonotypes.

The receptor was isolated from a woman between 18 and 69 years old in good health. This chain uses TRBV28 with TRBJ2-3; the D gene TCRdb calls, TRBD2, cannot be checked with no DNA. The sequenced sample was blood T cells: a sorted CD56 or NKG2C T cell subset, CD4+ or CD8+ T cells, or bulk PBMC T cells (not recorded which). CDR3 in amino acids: CASSFESTSGRATDTQYF. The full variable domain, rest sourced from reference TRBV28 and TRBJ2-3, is DVKVTQSSRYLVKRTGEKVFLECVQDMDHENMFWYRQDPGLGLRLIYFSYDVKMKEKGDIPEGYSVSREKKERFSLILESASTNQTSMYLCASSFESTSGRATDTQYFGPGTRLTVL.